Included here is one T cell receptor beta chain sequence, with context. The sample is drawn from a study of blood T cell repertoires in COVID-19. Overall study context: COVID-19 samples collected from the United States, Italy and Spain covered acute and convalescent phases. From T cells, B-cell-depleted T cells, or PBMCs came the material, which was cDNA or gDNA.

Libraries were prepared by immunoSEQ multiplex PCR; TCRdb keeps only in-frame clonotypes and omits some of them. Here the sample spans some 180,000 clones, over 80% being singletons. This CDR3 comprises 13 residues. The germline gives CDR1 LNHNV, CDR2 YYDKDF (reference sequence). Between the trimmed V and J ends, which lost 0 bases and 1 base, there was a span of 3 bases. A Seattle source enrolled patients during active infection and followed them longitudinally. What was sequenced was peripheral blood. The receptor was derived from a woman between 40 and 50 years old with COVID-19, enrolled during active disease. The chain has TRBV15 and TRBJ1-1; D not resolved. The CDR3 DNA follows: TGTGCCACCAGCAGAGAGAGGAACACTGAAGCTTTCTTT. Translation: CATSRERNTEAFF.